This entry lists 21 T cell receptor beta chains sequenced from one sample in a study of PD-L1 blockade in urothelial cancer. Sample time point: pretreatment peripheral blood. Generated by immunoSEQ multiplex PCR, the TCRdb table keeps only in-frame clones and is missing some. The data hold about 63,000 clones, with roughly 79% observed a single time. Sequencing used PBMCs, obtained around atezolizumab (anti-PD-L1) treatment. The source is a man between 65 and 85 years old with urothelial cancer.

This clone is a singleton in its sample. The J gene is TRBJ1-5, the V gene TRBV27; D is possibly TRBD1 (5 bases). Per the germline V gene, CDR1 is MNHEY and CDR2 is SMNVEV (reference sequence). V shed 4 bases and J shed 6 bases, with 10 bases lying between them. This CDR3 has 13 residues. Written as DNA, the CDR3 is TGTGCCAGCAGTTGGCAGGGAGGTCAGCCCCAGCATTTT. This gives the protein CASSWQGGQPQHF.

The chain couples TRBV9 to TRBJ2-3, with TRBD2 as a possible D gene (6 bases). The CDR3 contains 14 residues. V lost 0 bases and J 4 bases, leaving 9 bases between the germline ends. CDR1 and CDR2 (germline): SGDLS, YYNGEE. The CDR3: CASSVGDSADTQYF. The CDR3, as DNA: TGTGCCAGCAGCGTAGGGGACTCGGCAGATACGCAGTATTTT.

V usage is TRBV7-9 and J usage is TRBJ1-2; 7 nucleotides align to TRBD1. The CDR3 is 16 amino acids. The germline V gene encodes CDR1 SEHNR and CDR2 FQNEAQ (reference sequence). V shed 6 bases, J shed 0 bases, and the junction held 10 bases outside the gene matches. CDR3: CASRRTGQPANYGYTF. The DNA for the CDR3 is TGTGCCAGCAGGCGTACGGGACAGCCAGCTAACTATGGCTACACCTTC.

The genes are TRBV2 and TRBJ2-3; 11 bases match TRBD1. V was clipped by 4 bases and J by 4 bases; unmatched bases: 1. Germline CDR1 and CDR2: SNHLY and FYNNEI. The CDR3 is made up of 14 amino acids. The DNA of the CDR3 is TGTGCCAGCAGTGCGGACAGGGGGCCAGATACGCAGTATTTT. Its translation is CASSADRGPDTQYF.

This chain connects TRBV5-1 to TRBJ2-7, with 9 bases that match TRBD1. V was pared by 4 bases and J by 3 bases, with 2 bases of the junction left unmatched. The CDR3 is made up of 13 amino acids. Germline V gene lookup returns CDR1 SGHRS and CDR2 YFSETQ. Here the CDR3 DNA reads TGCGCCAGCAGCGGGGGACAGGGCTACGAGCAGTACTTC. This codes for CASSGGQGYEQYF. The full variable domain, rest sourced from reference TRBV5-1 and TRBJ2-7, is KAGVTQTPRYLIKTRGQQVTLSCSPISGHRSVSWYQQTPGQGLQFLFEYFSETQRNKGNFPGRFSGRQFSNSRSEMNVSTLELGDSALYLCASSGGQGYEQYFGPGTRLTVT.

The sample holds one count of this clone. The chain employs TRBV19 and TRBJ1-3; 7 nucleotides agree with TRBD1. Germline CDR1 LNHDA, CDR2 SQIVND (reference sequence). V gave up 1 base and J gave up 0 bases; unmatched junction bases: 6. This CDR3 contains 17 residues. CDR3 nucleotide sequence: TGTGCCAGTAGTATAGCCCGGGACAGCCCCTCTGGAAACACCATATATTTT. Protein product: CASSIARDSPSGNTIYF.

The chain couples TRBV15 to TRBJ1-1; D unresolved. Germline-derived CDR1 and CDR2 are LNHNV and YYDKDF (reference sequence). The germline V and J ends were trimmed by 0 bases and 1 base, with 9 bases remaining between them. This CDR3 region has 15 residues. CDR3 region: CATSRENAGNTEAFF. The CDR3 nucleotides are TGTGCCACCAGCAGAGAGAATGCAGGGAACACTGAAGCTTTCTTT. Supplemented by reference TRBV15 and TRBJ1-1, the full variable domain reads DAMVIQNPRYQVTQFGKPVTLSCSQTLNHNVMYWYQQKSSQAPKLLFHYYDKDFNNEADTPDNFQSRRPNTSFCFLDIRSPGLGDTAMYLCATSRENAGNTEAFFGQGTRLTVV.

The chain recombines TRBV27 with TRBJ1-1; 7 bases are shared with TRBD1. V shed 5 bases, J shed 5 bases, and the junction held 11 bases outside the gene matches. Germline CDR1 reads MNHEY; CDR2 reads SMNVEV (reference sequence). The CDR3 has 15 residues. CDR3 coding DNA: TGTGCCAGCAGTCGCGAGACAGGGAGGCCGACTGAAGCTTTCTTT. Protein sequence: CASSRETGRPTEAFF.

The V call is TRBV7-9, the J call TRBJ1-2; 11 bases are a match to TRBD1. This CDR3 has 17 amino acids. Germline V gives CDR1 SEHNR, CDR2 FQNEAQ (reference sequence). The ends lost 5 bases at V and 5 bases at J; junction bases unmatched: 13. This CDR3 reads CASSNRTGGRIRYGYTF. The CDR3 DNA reads TGTGCCAGCAGCAATCGGACAGGGGGCCGAATACGTTATGGCTACACCTTC.

This clone has just a few counts. J is TRBJ1-1 and V is TRBV7-8, with TRBD1 as a possible D gene (6 bases). Trimming stripped 1 base from V and 7 bases from J, with 13 bases between. The CDR3 extends over 14 amino acids. Germline assignment: CDR1 SGHVS and CDR2 FQNEAQ. The CDR3 is CASSLGQESYEAFF. CDR3 coding DNA: TGTGCCAGCAGCTTAGGACAGGAGTCATATGAAGCTTTCTTT.

The chain uses TRBV25-1 and TRBJ2-1, with 11 nucleotides matching TRBD2. CDR3 length: 16 residues. CDR1 and CDR2 (germline): MGHDK, SYGVNS. V shed 4 bases and J 2 bases; nucleotides not matched to a gene: 4. The CDR3 nucleotides are TGTGCCAGCAGTGGCGGGACTAGCGGACCCTACAATGAGCAGTTCTTC. This codes for CASSGGTSGPYNEQFF.

The gene calls are TRBV6-1 and TRBJ2-7; TRBD1 matches 7 bases. The CDR3 runs to 15 residues. Germline CDR1 MNHNS, CDR2 SASEGT. The V and J ends lost 2 bases and 4 bases, in that order; junction bases with no gene match: 8. The DNA for the CDR3 is TGTGCCAGCAGTGAAACAGGGACAGAGGGTTACGAGCAGTACTTC. Its protein is CASSETGTEGYEQYF.

The V and J genes are TRBV28 and TRBJ1-5; 11 bases agree with TRBD1. The CDR3 contains 16 residues. The germline gives CDR1 MDHEN, CDR2 SYDVKM. J gave up 4 bases and V 6 bases, and 8 bases lay outside the gene matches. CDR3 coding DNA: TGTGCCAGCAGACGGACAGGGGGCAAAAGGAATCAGCCCCAGCATTTT. This sequence encodes CASRRTGGKRNQPQHF.

The J gene is TRBJ1-6, the V gene TRBV6-1; 9 bases are a match to TRBD1. The CDR3 consists of 15 residues. Germline V gene lookup returns CDR1 MNHNS and CDR2 SASEGT. J gave up 10 bases and V 2 bases, and 6 bases lay outside the gene matches. The CDR3 bases are TGTGCCAGCAGTGAAATAGGGACAGGGCCCTCACCCCTCCACTTT. This translates into CASSEIGTGPSPLHF.

The chain links TRBV4-1 to TRBJ2-7, with unresolved D. With 1 base removed from V and 0 bases from J, the gap between germline ends came to 10 bases. CDR3 length: 15 residues. Germline lookup yields CDR1 MGHRA and CDR2 YSYEKL. The CDR3, as DNA: TGCGCCAGCAGCCAAGTTTCGGCAGGCTCCTACGAGCAGTACTTC. This codes for CASSQVSAGSYEQYF.

This clone was recorded once. Here the CDR3 DNA reads TGTGCCAGTAGTAGATGGTTGGGGCGGGAGACCCAGTACTTC. This encodes CASSRWLGRETQYF. The chain recombines TRBV19 with TRBJ2-5, with D possibly being TRBD1 (5 bases). This CDR3 is 14 amino acids long. Per the germline V gene, CDR1 is LNHDA and CDR2 is SQIVND (reference sequence). The V and J ends lost 4 bases and 5 bases respectively, with 14 bases between them.

The gene calls are TRBV5-6 and TRBJ2-7; 7 bases agree with TRBD2. The germline V gene has CDR1 SGHDT and CDR2 YYEEEE. The CDR3 length is 15 residues. V lost 4 bases to trimming and J lost 4 bases; unmatched junction nucleotides: 11. CDR3: CASSNLGGGSYEQYF. The CDR3, as DNA: TGTGCCAGCAGCAACCTCGGCGGGGGTAGTTACGAGCAGTACTTC. The complete variable domain, with remaining parts taken from reference TRBV5-6 and TRBJ2-7, reads DAGVTQSPTHLIKTRGQQVTLRCSPKSGHDTVSWYQQALGQGPQFIFQYYEEEERQRGNFPDRFSGHQFPNYSSELNVNALLLGDSALYLCASSNLGGGSYEQYFGPGTRLTVT.

The gene calls are TRBV5-4 and TRBJ1-2; 9 bases are shared with TRBD1. The CDR3 contains 14 residues. Germline loops: CDR1 SGHNT, CDR2 YYREEE (reference sequence). The ends lost 4 bases at V and 2 bases at J; junction bases unmatched: 3. The DNA of the CDR3 is TGTGCCAGCAGCAGGGACAGGGCCAACTATGGCTACACCTTC. Translated, it gives CASSRDRANYGYTF.

This chain joins TRBV2 and TRBJ1-4, with D hard to call. The V end was cut by 6 bases, the J end by 4 bases, with 12 bases between. This CDR3 has 14 residues. Looked up from germline, CDR1 is SNHLY and CDR2 is FYNNEI. CDR3 nucleotide sequence: TGTGCCAGCAGGGCAGGACTTATTAATGAAAAACTGTTTTTT. It yields the protein CASRAGLINEKLFF.

The V and J genes are TRBV7-3 and TRBJ2-1; TRBD1 matches 7 bases. Looked up from germline, CDR1 is SGHTA and CDR2 is FQGTGA. V dropped 6 bases and J dropped 5; count of bases not matched to a gene: 4. The CDR3 covers 13 residues. The CDR3, as DNA: TGTGCCAGCAGTCCCGGGACAGACAATGAGCAGTTCTTC. This encodes CASSPGTDNEQFF.

The gene calls are TRBV7-6 and TRBJ2-1; 8 bases agree with TRBD1. The CDR3 length is 13 residues. V lost 5 bases to trimming and J lost 9 bases; unmatched junction nucleotides: 6. Germline loops: CDR1 SGHVS, CDR2 FNYEAQ. The CDR3 DNA reads as TGTGCCAGCAGCCAAACAGGGGGAGGTGAGCAGTTCTTC. This codes for CASSQTGGGEQFF.